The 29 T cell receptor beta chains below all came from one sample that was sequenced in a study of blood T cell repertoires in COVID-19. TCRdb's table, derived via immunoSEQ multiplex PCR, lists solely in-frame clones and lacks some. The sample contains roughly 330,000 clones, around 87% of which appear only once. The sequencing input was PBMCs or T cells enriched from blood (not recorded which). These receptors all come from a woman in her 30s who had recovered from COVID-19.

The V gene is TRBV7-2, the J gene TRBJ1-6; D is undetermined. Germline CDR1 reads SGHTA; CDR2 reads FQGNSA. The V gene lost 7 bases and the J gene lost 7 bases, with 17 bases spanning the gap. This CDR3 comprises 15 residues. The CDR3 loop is CASTLTRGLNSPLHF. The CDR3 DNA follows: TGTGCCAGCACCCTAACCCGGGGTTTGAATTCACCCCTCCACTTT.

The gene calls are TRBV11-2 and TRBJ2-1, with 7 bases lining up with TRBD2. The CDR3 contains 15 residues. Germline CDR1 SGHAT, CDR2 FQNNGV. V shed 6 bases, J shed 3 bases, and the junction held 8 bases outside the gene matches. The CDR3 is CASRPGGNLYNEQFF. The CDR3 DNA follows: TGTGCCAGCAGGCCCGGGGGGAACCTCTACAATGAGCAGTTCTTC.

The CDR3 sequence is CASSSQGGEIPQHF. CDR3 bases: TGTGCCAGCAGCTCCCAGGGCGGGGAAATACCCCAGCATTTT. The rearrangement joins TRBV7-2 to TRBJ1-5, with D perhaps TRBD1 (5 bases). Trimming removed 4 bases from V and 10 bases from J, with 17 bases in between. This CDR3 comprises 14 residues. The germline V gene encodes CDR1 SGHTA and CDR2 FQGNSA.

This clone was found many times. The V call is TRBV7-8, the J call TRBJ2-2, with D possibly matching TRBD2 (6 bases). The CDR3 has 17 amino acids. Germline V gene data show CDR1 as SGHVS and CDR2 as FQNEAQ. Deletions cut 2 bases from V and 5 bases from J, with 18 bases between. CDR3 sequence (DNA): TGTGCCAGCAGCTTACCGGGGGTAGAGCCAACAACCGGGGAGCTGTTTTTT. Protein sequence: CASSLPGVEPTTGELFF. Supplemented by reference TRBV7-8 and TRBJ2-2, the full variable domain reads GAGVSQSPRYKVAKRGQDVALRCDPISGHVSLFWYQQALGQGPEFLTYFQNEAQLDKSGLPSDRFFAERPEGSVSTLKIQRTQQEDSAVYLCASSLPGVEPTTGELFFGEGSRLTVL.

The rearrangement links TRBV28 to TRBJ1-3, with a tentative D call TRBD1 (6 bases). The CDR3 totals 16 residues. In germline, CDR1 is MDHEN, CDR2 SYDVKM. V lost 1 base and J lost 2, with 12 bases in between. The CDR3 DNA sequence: TGTGCCAGCAGTTTATCCCTCGGGGGGCCTGGAAACACCATATATTTT. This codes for CASSLSLGGPGNTIYF.

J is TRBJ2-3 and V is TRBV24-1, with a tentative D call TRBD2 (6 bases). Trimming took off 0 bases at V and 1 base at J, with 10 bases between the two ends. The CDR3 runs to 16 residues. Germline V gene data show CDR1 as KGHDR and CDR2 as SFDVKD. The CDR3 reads CATSDLRASGTDTQYF. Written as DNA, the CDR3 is TGTGCCACCAGTGATTTGCGCGCTAGCGGCACAGATACGCAGTATTTT.

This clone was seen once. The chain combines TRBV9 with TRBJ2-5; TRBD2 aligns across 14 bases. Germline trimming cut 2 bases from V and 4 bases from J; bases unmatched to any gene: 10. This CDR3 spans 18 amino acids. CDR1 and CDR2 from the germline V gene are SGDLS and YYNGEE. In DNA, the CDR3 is TGTGCCAGCAGCGTGGGCTCGACTAGCGGGGGGGCTGGAGAGACCCAGTACTTC. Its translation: CASSVGSTSGGAGETQYF.

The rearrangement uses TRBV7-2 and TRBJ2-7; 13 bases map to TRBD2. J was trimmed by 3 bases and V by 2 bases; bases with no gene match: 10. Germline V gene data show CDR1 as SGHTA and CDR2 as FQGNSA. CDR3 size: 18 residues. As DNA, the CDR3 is TGTGCCAGCAGCTTACGGGTGGGGACTAGCGGGACACTCTACGAGCAGTACTTC. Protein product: CASSLRVGTSGTLYEQYF.

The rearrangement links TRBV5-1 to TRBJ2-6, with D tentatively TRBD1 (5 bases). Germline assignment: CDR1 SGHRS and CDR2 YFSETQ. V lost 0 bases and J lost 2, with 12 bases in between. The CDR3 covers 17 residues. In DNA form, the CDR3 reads TGCGCCAGCAGCTTGGGCAGGGCTAGACCTGGGGCCAACGTCCTGACTTTC. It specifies CASSLGRARPGANVLTF. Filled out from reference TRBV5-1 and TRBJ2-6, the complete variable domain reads KAGVTQTPRYLIKTRGQQVTLSCSPISGHRSVSWYQQTPGQGLQFLFEYFSETQRNKGNFPGRFSGRQFSNSRSEMNVSTLELGDSALYLCASSLGRARPGANVLTFGAGSRLTVL.

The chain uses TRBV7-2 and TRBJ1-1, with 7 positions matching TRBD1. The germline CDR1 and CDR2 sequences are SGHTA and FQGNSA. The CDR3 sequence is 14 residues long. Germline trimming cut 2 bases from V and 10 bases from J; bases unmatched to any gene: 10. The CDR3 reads CASSLKRTGVRAFF. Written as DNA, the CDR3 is TGTGCCAGCAGCTTAAAACGAACAGGGGTGAGAGCTTTCTTT.

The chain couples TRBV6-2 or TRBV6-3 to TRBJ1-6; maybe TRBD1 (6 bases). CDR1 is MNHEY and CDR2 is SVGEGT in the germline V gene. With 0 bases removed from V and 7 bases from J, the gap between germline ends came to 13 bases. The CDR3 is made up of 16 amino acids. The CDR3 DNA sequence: TGTGCCAGCAGTTACTCCGGGGAGGGGGTCAATTCACCCCTCCACTTT. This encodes CASSYSGEGVNSPLHF.

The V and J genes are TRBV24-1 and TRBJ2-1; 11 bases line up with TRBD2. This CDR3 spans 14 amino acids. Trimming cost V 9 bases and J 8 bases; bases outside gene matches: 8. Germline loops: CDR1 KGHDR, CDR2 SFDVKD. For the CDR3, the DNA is TGTGCCACCGGTAGCGGGGGGGCCGTCGATGAGCAGTTCTTC. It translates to CATGSGGAVDEQFF.

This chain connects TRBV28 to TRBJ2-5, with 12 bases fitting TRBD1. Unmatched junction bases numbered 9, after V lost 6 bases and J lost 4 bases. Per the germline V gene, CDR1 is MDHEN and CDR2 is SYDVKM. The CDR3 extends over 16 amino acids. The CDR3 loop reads CASSWPGTGGPETQYF. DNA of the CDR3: TGTGCCAGCAGCTGGCCAGGGACAGGGGGCCCAGAGACCCAGTACTTC.

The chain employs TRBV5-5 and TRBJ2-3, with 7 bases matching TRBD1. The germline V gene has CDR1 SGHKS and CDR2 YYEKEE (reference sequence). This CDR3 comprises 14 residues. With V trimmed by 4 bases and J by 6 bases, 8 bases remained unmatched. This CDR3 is CASSLDRVLDTQYF. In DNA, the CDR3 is TGTGCCAGCAGCCTCGACAGGGTATTGGATACGCAGTATTTT.

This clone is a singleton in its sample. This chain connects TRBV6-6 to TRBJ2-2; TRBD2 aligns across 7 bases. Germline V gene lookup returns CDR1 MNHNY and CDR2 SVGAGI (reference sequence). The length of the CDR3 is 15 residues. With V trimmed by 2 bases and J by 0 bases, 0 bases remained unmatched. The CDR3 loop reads CASSYRGANTGELFF. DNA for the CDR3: TGTGCCAGCAGTTACCGGGGGGCGAACACCGGGGAGCTGTTTTTT.

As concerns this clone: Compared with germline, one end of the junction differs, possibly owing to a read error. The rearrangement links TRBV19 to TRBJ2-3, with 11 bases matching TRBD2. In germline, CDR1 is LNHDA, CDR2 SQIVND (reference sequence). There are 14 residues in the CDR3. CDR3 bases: TGTGCCAGTAGGATATCCGGGACTAGCGGTACGATGGATTTT. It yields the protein CASRISGTSGTMDF.

Here the CDR3 DNA reads TGTGCCAGCAGCTACAGGGGGGGCAGGCCGAACACTGAAGCTTTCTTT. This codes for CASSYRGGRPNTEAFF. The V gene is TRBV7-3, the J gene TRBJ1-1; 8 bases are shared with TRBD1. Germline-derived CDR1 and CDR2 are SGHTA and FQGTGA. V dropped 4 bases and J dropped 1; count of bases not matched to a gene: 8. The CDR3 has 16 residues. The full variable domain, in which reference TRBV7-3 and TRBJ1-1 provide the parts outside the CDR3, is GAGVSQTPSNKVTEKGKYVELRCDPISGHTALYWYRQSLGQGPEFLIYFQGTGAADDSGLPNDRFFAVRPEGSVSTLKIQRTERGDSAVYLCASSYRGGRPNTEAFFGQGTRLTVV.

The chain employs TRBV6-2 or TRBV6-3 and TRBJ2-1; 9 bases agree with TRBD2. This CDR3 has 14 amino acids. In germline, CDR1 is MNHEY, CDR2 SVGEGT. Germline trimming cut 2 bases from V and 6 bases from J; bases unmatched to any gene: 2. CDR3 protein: CASSYGSGGNEQFF. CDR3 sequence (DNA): TGTGCCAGCAGTTACGGTAGCGGGGGCAATGAGCAGTTCTTC.

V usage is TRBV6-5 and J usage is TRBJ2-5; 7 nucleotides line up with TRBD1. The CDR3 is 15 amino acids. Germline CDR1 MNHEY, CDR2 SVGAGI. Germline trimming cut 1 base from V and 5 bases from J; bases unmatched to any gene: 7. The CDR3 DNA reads TGTGCCAGCAGTTACTGGGGTTCACAGGGGGAGACCCAGTACTTC. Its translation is CASSYWGSQGETQYF.

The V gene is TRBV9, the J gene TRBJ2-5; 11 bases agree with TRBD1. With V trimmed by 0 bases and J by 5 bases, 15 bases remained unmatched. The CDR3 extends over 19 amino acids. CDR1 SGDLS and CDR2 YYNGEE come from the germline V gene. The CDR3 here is CASSVEDRGRGLLWETQYF. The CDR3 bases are TGTGCCAGCAGCGTAGAGGACAGGGGGCGAGGGTTGCTGTGGGAGACCCAGTACTTC.

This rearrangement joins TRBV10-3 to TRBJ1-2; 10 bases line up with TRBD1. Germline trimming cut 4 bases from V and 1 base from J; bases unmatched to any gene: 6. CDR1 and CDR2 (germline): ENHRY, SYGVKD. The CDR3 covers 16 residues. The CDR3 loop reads CAISVGDRGLNYGYTF. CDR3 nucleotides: TGTGCCATCAGTGTTGGGGACAGGGGCCTTAACTATGGCTACACCTTC.

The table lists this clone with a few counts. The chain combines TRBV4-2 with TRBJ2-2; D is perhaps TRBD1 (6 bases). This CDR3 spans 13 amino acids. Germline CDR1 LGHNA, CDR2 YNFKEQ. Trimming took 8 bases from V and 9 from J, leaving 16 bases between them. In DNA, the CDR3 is TGTGCCAGCCGAGGGGGTCCCCTCAGGGAGCTGTTTTTT. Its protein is CASRGGPLRELFF.

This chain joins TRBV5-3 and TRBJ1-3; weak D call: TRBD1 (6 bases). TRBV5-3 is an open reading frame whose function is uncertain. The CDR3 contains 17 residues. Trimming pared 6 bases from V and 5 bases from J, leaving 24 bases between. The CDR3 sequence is CARNWISRMGARNTIYF. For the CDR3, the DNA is TGTGCCAGAAACTGGATCAGTCGGATGGGGGCAAGAAACACCATATATTTT.

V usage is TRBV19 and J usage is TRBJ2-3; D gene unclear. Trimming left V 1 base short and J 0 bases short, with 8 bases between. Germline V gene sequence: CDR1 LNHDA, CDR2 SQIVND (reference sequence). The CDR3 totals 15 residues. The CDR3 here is CASSIGAVSTDTQYF. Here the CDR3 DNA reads TGTGCCAGTAGTATAGGGGCAGTTAGCACAGATACGCAGTATTTT.

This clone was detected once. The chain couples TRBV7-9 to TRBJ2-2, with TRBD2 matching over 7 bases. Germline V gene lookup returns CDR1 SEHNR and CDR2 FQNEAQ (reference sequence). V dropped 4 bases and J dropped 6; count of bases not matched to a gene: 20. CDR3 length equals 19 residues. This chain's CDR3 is CASSSVNLGRGDRPGELFF. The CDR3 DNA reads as TGTGCCAGCAGCTCCGTCAACCTAGGGAGGGGCGACCGGCCCGGGGAGCTGTTTTTT.

In DNA form, the CDR3 reads TGTGCCAGCTCCATAGGGGCAGCAGTCTACGAGCAGTACTTC. This gives the protein CASSIGAAVYEQYF. The chain couples TRBV18 to TRBJ2-7; weak D call: TRBD1 (5 bases). Per the germline V gene, CDR1 is KGHSH and CDR2 is LQKENI. The CDR3 loop spans 14 amino acids. The V and J ends lost 6 bases and 3 bases respectively, with 15 bases between them.

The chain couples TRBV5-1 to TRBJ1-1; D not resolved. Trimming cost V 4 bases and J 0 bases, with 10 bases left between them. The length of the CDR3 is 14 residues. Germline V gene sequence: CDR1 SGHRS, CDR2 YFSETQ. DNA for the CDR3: TGCGCCAGCAGCACGGAGCCTCTGAACACTGAAGCTTTCTTT. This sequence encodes CASSTEPLNTEAFF.

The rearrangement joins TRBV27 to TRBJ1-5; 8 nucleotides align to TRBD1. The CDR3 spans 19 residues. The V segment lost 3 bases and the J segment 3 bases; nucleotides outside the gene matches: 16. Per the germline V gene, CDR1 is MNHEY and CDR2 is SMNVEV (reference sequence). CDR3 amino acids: CASSFTYDRGLRNNQPQHF. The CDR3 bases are TGTGCCAGCAGTTTCACCTATGACAGGGGATTAAGGAACAATCAGCCCCAGCATTTT.

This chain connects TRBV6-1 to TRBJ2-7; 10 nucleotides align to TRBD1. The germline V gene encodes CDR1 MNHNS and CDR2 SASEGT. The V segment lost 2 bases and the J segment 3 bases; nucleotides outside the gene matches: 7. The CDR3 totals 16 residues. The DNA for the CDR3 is TGTGCCAGCAGTGAAACCGGGACAGGGGAAAACTACGAGCAGTACTTC. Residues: CASSETGTGENYEQYF.